The 20 T cell receptor beta chains reported below all come from one sample, sequenced in a study of cytomegalovirus exposure and HLA in healthy donors. PCR involved 60 Vbeta and 13 Jbeta primers. The method was immunoSEQ multiplex PCR; TCRdb's version includes in-frame clones alone and lacks a portion of them. The sample carries 200,000 or so clones, roughly 80% recorded once. The sample comprised PBMCs. These receptors were obtained from a woman under 40 in good health and CMV-seropositive.

The chain couples TRBV9 to TRBJ2-3, with D perhaps matching TRBD2 (5 bases). Germline values: CDR1 SGDLS, CDR2 YYNGEE. V was pared by 0 bases and J by 1 base, with 12 bases between. The CDR3 consists of 16 residues. In nucleotides, the CDR3 is TGTGCCAGCAGCGTAGAGGTGGGAGTGGGCACAGATACGCAGTATTTT. Amino acid sequence: CASSVEVGVGTDTQYF.

This clone was found a few times. The rearrangement joins TRBV27 to TRBJ2-1; D is possibly TRBD2 (6 bases). This CDR3 has 18 amino acids. Between the trimmed V and J ends, which lost 5 bases and 3 bases, there was a span of 23 bases. Germline V CDR1 and CDR2: MNHEY, SMNVEV (reference sequence). The CDR3 is CASSLKGPRLGLYNEQFF. The CDR3 DNA reads TGTGCCAGCAGTCTTAAGGGCCCCCGACTAGGGCTCTACAATGAGCAGTTCTTC.

The chain recombines TRBV2 with TRBJ2-2; 7 bases agree with TRBD1. Germline trimming cut 5 bases from V and 3 bases from J; bases unmatched to any gene: 18. This CDR3 is 19 amino acids long. Germline CDR1 SNHLY, CDR2 FYNNEI. This CDR3 is CASSLLRRPRDRHTGELFF. The CDR3 coding sequence is TGTGCCAGCAGTCTTTTGAGGCGGCCCCGGGACAGACACACCGGGGAGCTGTTTTTT.

This clone was observed a handful of times. The chain carries TRBV4-2 and TRBJ1-1, with 9 bases that match TRBD1. V lost 5 bases and J lost 1; bases outside the gene matches: 5. This CDR3 comprises 15 residues. Per germline, CDR1 LGHNA and CDR2 YNFKEQ. The CDR3 DNA reads TGTGCCAGCAGCTACAGGGGGCCGGAGAACACTGAAGCTTTCTTT. Its protein is CASSYRGPENTEAFF.

The chain is built from TRBV5-5 and TRBJ1-1; D possibly corresponds to TRBD1 (6 bases). CDR3 length: 17 residues. Germline loops: CDR1 SGHKS, CDR2 YYEKEE (reference sequence). Trimming removed 0 bases from V and 2 bases from J, with 17 bases in between. CDR3 residues: CASSLVFGQITNTEAFF. As DNA, the CDR3 is TGTGCCAGCAGCTTGGTCTTTGGACAGATTACTAACACTGAAGCTTTCTTT.

The chain has TRBV5-8 and TRBJ2-3; D unresolved. This CDR3 is 12 amino acids long. Germline assignment: CDR1 SGHTS and CDR2 YDEGEE. With 5 bases removed from V and 0 bases from J, the gap between germline ends came to 4 bases. DNA for the CDR3: TGTGCCAGCAGGACTAGCACAGATACGCAGTATTTT. Amino acids: CASRTSTDTQYF.

The chain carries TRBV5-4 and TRBJ1-1; D perhaps matches TRBD1 (6 bases). Germline-derived CDR1 and CDR2 are SGHNT and YYREEE (reference sequence). Trimming stripped 4 bases from V and 0 bases from J, with 13 bases between. The CDR3 covers 15 residues. The CDR3 loop reads CASSQGHAMNTEAFF. DNA for the CDR3: TGTGCCAGCAGCCAGGGACACGCCATGAACACTGAAGCTTTCTTT.

The V and J genes are TRBV2 and TRBJ1-5, with D uncertain. Germline assignment: CDR1 SNHLY and CDR2 FYNNEI. V shed 4 bases and J shed 2 bases, with 12 bases lying between them. This CDR3 region has 15 residues. The DNA for the CDR3 is TGTGCCAGCAGTGCGGACCCGAGGGGCAATCAGCCCCAGCATTTT. It is translated as CASSADPRGNQPQHF.

The chain carries TRBV29-1 and TRBJ1-2; no reliable D call. This CDR3 is built from 13 residues. V lost 4 bases and J 2 bases, leaving 11 bases between the germline ends. The germline V gene has CDR1 SQVTM and CDR2 ANQGSEA. CDR3 residues: CSVGVEANYGYTF. In nucleotides, the CDR3 is TGCAGCGTTGGAGTCGAGGCCAACTATGGCTACACCTTC.

The table lists this clone with a few counts. The CDR3 spells CASSQATGEYNEQFF. As DNA, the CDR3 is TGCGCCAGCAGCCAGGCAACAGGGGAATACAATGAGCAGTTCTTC. The chain carries TRBV4-3 and TRBJ2-1; 7 bases agree with TRBD1. Germline CDR1 LGHNA, CDR2 YSLEER. The CDR3 consists of 15 residues. With V trimmed by 3 bases and J by 4 bases, 6 bases remained unmatched.

V gene TRBV10-3 combines with J gene TRBJ2-2; 9 bases are shared with TRBD2. The CDR3 is made up of 15 amino acids. V shed 4 bases and J 5 bases; nucleotides not matched to a gene: 5. In germline, CDR1 is ENHRY, CDR2 SYGVKD. The CDR3 DNA follows: TGTGCCATCAGTGTAGCAAGCGGGAGGACCGGGGAGCTGTTTTTT. Protein sequence: CAISVASGRTGELFF.

This clone occurred a few times. The rearrangement joins TRBV5-6 to TRBJ1-5; D is perhaps TRBD1 (5 bases). This CDR3 has 15 amino acids. Germline V gene lookup returns CDR1 SGHDT and CDR2 YYEEEE. Trimming removed 1 base at V and 3 bases at J, with 11 bases between. CDR3 residues: CASSLTGVANQPQHF. The DNA for the CDR3 is TGTGCCAGCAGCTTGACGGGGGTCGCCAATCAGCCCCAGCATTTT.

The chain carries TRBV9 and TRBJ2-5, with a possible D match to TRBD1 (6 bases). CDR1 is SGDLS, CDR2 YYNGEE, per germline. With 7 bases removed from V and 2 bases from J, the gap between germline ends came to 15 bases. The CDR3 consists of 14 residues. This chain's CDR3 is CASRHPGDQETQYF. The DNA for the CDR3 is TGTGCCAGCCGCCATCCAGGGGATCAAGAGACCCAGTACTTC.

This sequence joins TRBV15 and TRBJ1-2; 7 positions agree with TRBD1. Germline CDR1 reads LNHNV; CDR2 reads YYDKDF (reference sequence). The ends lost 1 base at V and 2 bases at J; junction bases unmatched: 7. CDR3 length: 16 residues. CDR3 bases: TGTGCCACCAGCAGAGGGACAGGACTCGGGAACTATGGCTACACCTTC. This sequence encodes CATSRGTGLGNYGYTF.

The chain has TRBV5-4 and TRBJ2-5, with 11 positions matching TRBD2. Germline assignment: CDR1 SGHNT and CDR2 YYREEE (reference sequence). J gave up 3 bases and V 4 bases, and 5 bases lay outside the gene matches. CDR3 length: 15 amino acids. The CDR3 region is CASSLSGGAEETQYF. DNA for the CDR3: TGTGCCAGCAGCCTTAGCGGGGGGGCTGAAGAGACCCAGTACTTC.

The genes are TRBV7-2 and TRBJ2-3; 7 bases map to TRBD2. V trimming: 1 base; J trimming: 4 bases; junction bases outside the gene matches: 2. The CDR3 length is 14 residues. The germline gives CDR1 SGHTA, CDR2 FQGNSA. The CDR3 nucleotides are TGTGCCAGCAGCTTAGTCACTAGCGCAGATACGCAGTATTTT. This encodes CASSLVTSADTQYF. Full variable domain (rest looked up from reference TRBV7-2 and TRBJ2-3): GAGVSQSPSNKVTEKGKDVELRCDPISGHTALYWYRQSLGQGLEFLIYFQGNSAPDKSGLPSDRFSAERTGGSVSTLTIQRTQQEDSAVYLCASSLVTSADTQYFGPGTRLTVL.

The sample holds a few counts of this clone. The gene calls are TRBV18 and TRBJ2-7; the D gene is possibly TRBD1 (6 bases). The CDR3 consists of 13 residues. CDR1 and CDR2 (germline): KGHSH, LQKENI. V gave up 6 bases and J gave up 2 bases, with 11 bases separating them. This CDR3 is CASSPDSTYEQYF. CDR3 DNA: TGTGCCAGCTCTCCGGACAGTACCTACGAGCAGTACTTC.

This clone turned up a few times. The chain uses TRBV7-9 and TRBJ2-5, with TRBD1 matching over 7 bases. The junction had 9 bases not matched to a gene; V was cut back by 1 base and J by 7 bases. This CDR3 is built from 15 residues. Germline assignment: CDR1 SEHNR and CDR2 FQNEAQ (reference sequence). CDR3 sequence: CASSLEGQVFGTQYF. The CDR3 bases are TGTGCCAGCAGCTTAGAAGGACAGGTGTTTGGGACCCAGTACTTC.

The chain recombines TRBV7-3 with TRBJ1-3, with TRBD1 as a possible D gene (6 bases). From germline, CDR1 is SGHTA and CDR2 FQGTGA. V was pared by 0 bases and J by 8 bases, with 11 bases between. This CDR3 has 14 amino acids. The CDR3 region has the DNA TGTGCCAGCAGCTTAACGGGCGCAGGGGACACCATATATTTT. Protein product: CASSLTGAGDTIYF.

This clone appeared once. V and J are TRBV9 and TRBJ2-3, with D possibly TRBD1 on 5 matching bases. The germline gives CDR1 SGDLS, CDR2 YYNGEE. This CDR3 comprises 13 residues. Trimming took 6 bases from V and 6 from J, leaving 14 bases between them. The CDR3 protein is CASTQPGFDTQYF. The CDR3 nucleotides are TGTGCCAGCACCCAACCAGGGTTCGATACGCAGTATTTT.